These 2 T cell receptor beta chains came from one sample sequenced in a study of OX40 agonist ivuxolimab in advanced cancers. Only in-frame clones appear in the TCRdb table, and some are missing; sequencing was by immunoSEQ multiplex PCR. Of about 46,000 clones in the sample, 82% were seen once. Sequenced material: CD4+ or CD8+ T cells sorted from blood, taken in a trial of the OX40 agonist ivuxolimab. The origin of the receptors is an adult with an advanced solid tumor such as melanoma, head and neck, liver or kidney cancer.

The V gene is TRBV5-3, the J gene TRBJ1-2; D is undetermined. TRBV5-3 counts as an open reading frame of uncertain function. CDR3 length: 15 residues. V was cut by 8 bases and J by 3 bases, with 20 bases left in between. In nucleotides, the CDR3 is TGTGCCAGCAGCCCAGTGACAAGGTTAGACTATGGCTACACCTTC. Protein: CASSPVTRLDYGYTF.

J is TRBJ2-1 and V is TRBV5-6; 8 bases are shared with TRBD2. Losses at the gene ends were 5 bases for V and 5 bases for J; bases not matched to a gene: 15. Germline V gene sequence: CDR1 SGHDT, CDR2 YYEEEE. The CDR3 has 17 residues. As DNA, the CDR3 is TGTGCCAGCAGACAATACACATATTCGGGGGGGCACAATGAGCAGTTCTTC. Its translation: CASRQYTYSGGHNEQFF.